This passage covers 26 T cell receptor beta chains from one sample sequenced in a study of regulatory T cells in long-lasting Graves disease. Time point noted: persistent/refractory GD, antithyroid drugs over 5 years with positive TRAb. From PBMCs, RNA was extracted and then used to make the TCR library. In building TCR beta libraries, iRepertoire HTBI primers were used together with Arm-PCR of CDR3 regions. TCRdb processed the multiplex PCR reads anew with MiXCR; each CDR3 protein has one entry. The data contain around 400,000 distinct CDR3 sequences, approximately 22% of them singletons. The sample in question was peripheral blood mononuclear cells (PBMCs), obtained when the disease was refractory, from a patient treated with antithyroid drugs. The receptors stem from a female donor with Graves disease.

This clonotype was seen repeatedly, ten times or more. The chain carries TRBV2 and TRBJ2-2, with 7 bases lining up with TRBD2. V was clipped by 2 bases and J by 6 bases; unmatched bases: 6. Germline V gives CDR1 SNHLY, CDR2 FYNNEI. This CDR3 is 15 amino acids long. Written as DNA, the CDR3 is TGTGCCAGCAGTGAACCTAGCGGCCCTCCCGGGGAGCTGTTTTTT. As protein: CASSEPSGPPGELFF. The full variable domain, with the rest looked up from reference TRBV2 and TRBJ2-2, is EPEVTQTPSHQVTQMGQEVILRCVPISNHLYFYWYRQILGQKVEFLVSFYNNEISEKSEIFDDQFSVERPDGSNFTLKIRSTKLEDSAMYFCASSEPSGPPGELFFGEGSRLTVL.

This clonotype was found many times. V is TRBV7-8 and J is TRBJ2-7; D is uncertain. The CDR3 runs to 11 residues. Trimming shortened V by 1 base and J by 7 bases, and 5 bases separated the two germline ends. Looked up from germline, CDR1 is SGHVS and CDR2 is FQNEAQ. The CDR3 nucleotides are TGTGCCAGCAGCTTAGAGGCAGAGCAGTACTTC. Protein: CASSLEAEQYF.

The table lists this clonotype with a few counts. This chain uses TRBV5-6 with TRBJ2-2, with TRBD1 matching over 8 bases. Looked up from germline, CDR1 is SGHDT and CDR2 is YYEEEE. The CDR3 runs 17 residues. J was trimmed by 1 base and V by 0 bases; bases with no gene match: 5. This CDR3 is CASSLDRGTLNTGELFF. The DNA for the CDR3 is TGTGCCAGCAGCTTGGACAGGGGGACCCTGAACACCGGGGAGCTGTTTTTT.

This clonotype was detected many times. The V gene is TRBV28, the J gene TRBJ2-7, with D uncertain. The CDR3 covers 13 residues. The V end lost 2 bases, the J end lost 4 bases, and 9 bases lay between the germline ends. Germline assignment: CDR1 MDHEN and CDR2 SYDVKM. CDR3 amino acids: CASSLGLRYEQYF. In nucleotides, the CDR3 is TGTGCCAGCAGTTTAGGTCTACGTTACGAGCAGTACTTC.

The V call is TRBV20-1, the J call TRBJ2-5; weak D call: TRBD2 (6 bases). V lost 0 bases and J lost 1, with 12 bases in between. This CDR3 comprises 15 residues. Germline CDR1 DFQATT, CDR2 SNEGSKA (reference sequence). In DNA form, the CDR3 reads TGCAGTGCTAGAGAGGAGCGGGTGATCCAAGAGACCCAGTACTTC. Protein sequence: CSAREERVIQETQYF.

This clonotype has more than one count but fewer than ten. This rearrangement joins TRBV27 to TRBJ1-2; possible D gene TRBD1, 6 bases. The V end lost 7 bases, the J end lost 6 bases, and 9 bases lay between the germline ends. Per the germline V gene, CDR1 is MNHEY and CDR2 is SMNVEV (reference sequence). This CDR3 region has 11 residues. The DNA for the CDR3 is TGTGCCAGCACCGGGGGGCATGGCTACACCTTC. As protein: CASTGGHGYTF.

The CDR3 protein is CASSLVAGGTDTQYF. CDR3 in DNA: TGTGCCAGCAGCTTAGTAGCGGGGGGCACAGATACGCAGTATTTT. V and J are TRBV11-2 and TRBJ2-3; 9 nucleotides align to TRBD2. The V segment lost 1 base and the J segment 1 base; nucleotides outside the gene matches: 0. The CDR3 sequence is 15 residues long. Germline CDR1 and CDR2: SGHAT and FQNNGV.

The genes are TRBV29-1 and TRBJ2-3; no clear D. CDR1 is SQVTM, CDR2 ANQGSEA, per germline. This CDR3 is 11 amino acids long. V lost 3 bases and J lost 5, with 6 bases in between. CDR3 nucleotides: TGCAGCGTTGACCTGGGAGATACGCAGTATTTT. It encodes CSVDLGDTQYF.

This clonotype was counted ten times or more. The chain combines TRBV28 with TRBJ2-7; either TRBD1 or TRBD2 may supply D (5 bases each). Germline lookup yields CDR1 MDHEN and CDR2 SYDVKM. The CDR3 spans 15 residues. V dropped 5 bases and J dropped 0 bases, with 14 bases sitting between them. This chain's CDR3 is CASSNFRDRSYEQYF. The CDR3 nucleotides are TGTGCCAGCAGTAACTTTCGGGACCGCTCCTACGAGCAGTACTTC.

This chain uses TRBV19 with TRBJ1-3; weak D call: TRBD1 (5 bases). V was shortened by 5 bases and J by 0 bases, with 11 bases between the two germline ends. The V gene's germline CDR1 is LNHDA and CDR2 SQIVND (reference sequence). The CDR3 length is 15 residues. CDR3: CASSQQARSGNTIYF. CDR3 nucleotides: TGTGCCAGTAGTCAACAGGCCCGCTCTGGAAACACCATATATTTT. Combining the CDR3 with reference TRBV19 and TRBJ1-3 gives the whole variable domain DGGITQSPKYLFRKEGQNVTLSCEQNLNHDAMYWYRQDPGQGLRLIYYSQIVNDFQKGDIAEGYSVSREKKESFPLTVTSAQKNPTAFYLCASSQQARSGNTIYFGEGSWLTVV.

There are a few counts of this clonotype. The genes are TRBV5-1 and TRBJ2-2, with 7 bases lining up with TRBD2. Germline V gene sequence: CDR1 SGHRS, CDR2 YFSETQ. J gave up 6 bases and V 3 bases, and 11 bases lay outside the gene matches. This CDR3 region has 16 residues. CDR3 DNA: TGCGCCAGCAGCTCGGCGGGAGTATTAGTGGCCGGGGAGCTGTTTTTT. Amino acids: CASSSAGVLVAGELFF. The whole variable domain, remainder taken from reference TRBV5-1 and TRBJ2-2, is KAGVTQTPRYLIKTRGQQVTLSCSPISGHRSVSWYQQTPGQGLQFLFEYFSETQRNKGNFPGRFSGRQFSNSRSEMNVSTLELGDSALYLCASSSAGVLVAGELFFGEGSRLTVL.

This clonotype was counted only a few times. The gene calls are TRBV20-1 and TRBJ2-1, with D unclear. Looked up from germline, CDR1 is DFQATT and CDR2 is SNEGSKA (reference sequence). Trimming removed 7 bases from V and 0 bases from J, with 10 bases in between. This CDR3 is built from 13 residues. The CDR3 sequence is CSGVGPSYNEQFF. CDR3 DNA: TGCAGTGGGGTCGGTCCCTCCTACAATGAGCAGTTCTTC.

About this clonotype: This may be a read error, as it is one base from a much larger clone. The chain employs TRBV3-1 and TRBJ2-5; D unclear. CDR3 length equals 13 residues. Germline V CDR1 and CDR2: LGHDT, YNNKEL (reference sequence). V gave up 2 bases and J gave up 7 bases, with 11 bases separating them. The CDR3 region has the DNA TGTGCCAGCAGCCAAAGCGATTTCGGGACCCAGTACTTC. This encodes CASSQSDFGTQYF.

This clonotype was counted many times. The rearrangement uses TRBV6-1 and TRBJ2-7, with 8 bases matching TRBD2. There are 15 residues in the CDR3. V lost 2 bases to trimming and J lost 4 bases; unmatched junction nucleotides: 7. Germline values: CDR1 MNHNS, CDR2 SASEGT. The CDR3 DNA follows: TGTGCCAGCAGTGAACTCGGGGGGGCCACTTACGAGCAGTACTTC. This sequence encodes CASSELGGATYEQYF.

The chain carries TRBV20-1 and TRBJ1-2; 9 nucleotides match TRBD1. Trimming removed 2 bases from V and 6 bases from J; junction bases left unmatched: 4. Per germline, CDR1 DFQATT and CDR2 SNEGSKA (reference sequence). This CDR3 has 13 amino acids. For the CDR3, the DNA is TGCAGTGCTAGAATTAGGACAGGGGATGGCTACACCTTC. Its protein is CSARIRTGDGYTF.

The table lists this clonotype with many counts. This chain links TRBV6-1 with TRBJ1-2; D gene uncertain. Germline V lookup: CDR1 MNHNS, CDR2 SASEGT. CDR3 length: 12 amino acids. V dropped 1 base and J dropped 4 bases, with 4 bases sitting between them. The CDR3: CASSEVSYGYTF. CDR3 nucleotides: TGTGCCAGCAGTGAAGTATCCTATGGCTACACCTTC.

A few counts support this clonotype. The chain recombines TRBV30 with TRBJ2-5; D ambiguous. The CDR3 has 15 amino acids. V was shortened by 1 base and J by 1 base, with 13 bases between the two germline ends. Germline loops: CDR1 GTSNPN, CDR2 SVGIG (reference sequence). Here the CDR3 reads CAWSGPLRAQETQYF. The CDR3 DNA sequence: TGTGCCTGGAGTGGGCCTTTAAGGGCCCAAGAGACCCAGTACTTC. The whole variable domain, remainder taken from reference TRBV30 and TRBJ2-5, is SQTIHQWPATLVQPVGSPLSLECTVEGTSNPNLYWYRQAAGRGLQLLFYSVGIGQISSEVPQNLSASRPQDRQFILSSKKLLLSDSGFYLCAWSGPLRAQETQYFGPGTRLLVL.

The chain is built from TRBV20-1 and TRBJ1-2; D is possibly TRBD1 (6 bases). Trimming left V 2 bases short and J 12 bases short, with 22 bases between. CDR3 length: 14 residues. CDR1 is DFQATT, CDR2 SNEGSKA, per germline (reference sequence). This CDR3 is CSARSGEGVIGHTF. DNA of the CDR3: TGCAGTGCTAGATCCGGGGAGGGGGTAATCGGCCACACCTTC.

This clonotype has just a few counts. This may stem from a read error, because a much larger clone lies one nucleotide away. The missing conserved phenylalanine or tryptophan at the end of this CDR3 makes a read error likely. The genes are TRBV12-3 or TRBV12-4 and TRBJ2-5; D is unclear. The CDR3 loop spans 13 amino acids. The V end lost 4 bases, the J end lost 5 bases, and 11 bases lay between the germline ends. DNA of the CDR3: TGTGCCAGCAGTTCGTATATTACGGAGACCCAGTACCTC. This encodes CASSSYITETQYL.

This clonotype has a count of ten or more. This sequence joins TRBV6-1 and TRBJ1-4; no definite D call. V gave up 2 bases and J gave up 0 bases, with 10 bases separating them. CDR3 size: 16 residues. Germline assignment: CDR1 MNHNS and CDR2 SASEGT. The CDR3 DNA follows: TGTGCCAGCAGTGAAATCTGGCTTGCAACTAATGAAAAACTGTTTTTT. It encodes CASSEIWLATNEKLFF.

The V call is TRBV7-2, the J call TRBJ1-4; tentatively, D is TRBD1 (5 bases). Germline V gives CDR1 SGHTA, CDR2 FQGNSA. The CDR3 totals 14 residues. V was clipped by 1 base and J by 8 bases, with 11 bases between them. CDR3 bases: TGTGCCAGCAGCTTAGGAGGGGCGGGGGAAAAACTGTTTTTT. This gives the protein CASSLGGAGEKLFF. The complete variable domain, with remaining parts taken from reference TRBV7-2 and TRBJ1-4, reads GAGVSQSPSNKVTEKGKDVELRCDPISGHTALYWYRQSLGQGLEFLIYFQGNSAPDKSGLPSDRFSAERTGGSVSTLTIQRTQQEDSAVYLCASSLGGAGEKLFFGSGTQLSVL.

This clonotype has at least ten counts. The chain recombines TRBV2 with TRBJ2-2, with 15 bases aligning to TRBD2. Germline lookup yields CDR1 SNHLY and CDR2 FYNNEI. The trim removed 6 bases at V and 4 bases at J, leaving 9 bases unmatched. CDR3 length equals 18 residues. CDR3 loop: CASRPGLAGGRGTGELFF. CDR3 DNA: TGTGCCAGCAGGCCTGGACTAGCGGGAGGGAGAGGCACCGGGGAGCTGTTTTTT.

This clonotype has more than one count but fewer than ten. The chain links TRBV25-1 to TRBJ1-2, with D maybe TRBD1 (6 bases). With 3 bases removed from V and 4 bases from J, the gap between germline ends came to 21 bases. Germline assignment: CDR1 MGHDK and CDR2 SYGVNS. This CDR3 spans 17 amino acids. The CDR3 sequence: CASSERGRGGVTYGYTF. In nucleotides, the CDR3 is TGTGCCAGCAGTGAGAGGGGGAGAGGTGGAGTCACCTATGGCTACACCTTC.

This clonotype was detected many times. The chain links TRBV24-1 to TRBJ2-5, with D possibly TRBD2 on 6 matching bases. V was clipped by 1 base and J by 4 bases, with 9 bases between them. Germline V gene lookup returns CDR1 KGHDR and CDR2 SFDVKD. This CDR3 spans 14 amino acids. The CDR3 DNA follows: TGTGCCACCAGTGATTTCGGAGGGAGAGAGACCCAGTACTTC. Translating gives CATSDFGGRETQYF.

The V and J genes are TRBV28 and TRBJ2-3; D unresolved. CDR1 is MDHEN, CDR2 SYDVKM, per germline. The V and J ends lost 5 bases and 2 bases respectively, with 11 bases between them. CDR3 length: 14 residues. CDR3 amino acids: CASSIGVFTDTQYF. CDR3 coding DNA: TGTGCCAGCAGTATAGGTGTTTTCACAGATACGCAGTATTTT.

In its sample, this clonotype was seen a few times. The V call is TRBV19, the J call TRBJ2-7; 7 nucleotides match TRBD1. The CDR3 is 15 residues long. Germline V gene sequence: CDR1 LNHDA, CDR2 SQIVND (reference sequence). Unmatched junction bases numbered 7, after V lost 0 bases and J lost 5 bases. CDR3 loop: CASSIEGTASNEQYF. The DNA of the CDR3 is TGTGCCAGTAGTATAGAAGGGACAGCGTCTAACGAGCAGTACTTC.